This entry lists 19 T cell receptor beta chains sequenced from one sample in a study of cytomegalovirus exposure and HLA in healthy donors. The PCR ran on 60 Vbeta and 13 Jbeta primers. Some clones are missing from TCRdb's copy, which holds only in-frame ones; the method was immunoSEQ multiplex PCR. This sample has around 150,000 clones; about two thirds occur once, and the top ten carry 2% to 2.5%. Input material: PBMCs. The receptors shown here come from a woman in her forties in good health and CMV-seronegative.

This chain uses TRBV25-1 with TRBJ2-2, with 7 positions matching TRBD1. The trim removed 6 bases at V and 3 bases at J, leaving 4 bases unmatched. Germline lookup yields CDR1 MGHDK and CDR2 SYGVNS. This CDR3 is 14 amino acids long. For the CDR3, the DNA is TGTGCCAGCAGGGGTACAGGGGACACCGGGGAGCTGTTTTTT. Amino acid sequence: CASRGTGDTGELFF.

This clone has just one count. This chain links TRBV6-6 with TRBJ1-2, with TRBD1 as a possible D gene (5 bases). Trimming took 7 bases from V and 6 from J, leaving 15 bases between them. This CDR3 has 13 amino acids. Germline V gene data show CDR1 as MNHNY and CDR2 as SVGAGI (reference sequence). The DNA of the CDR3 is TGTGCCAGCACCTTGGGGGGGGTTCATGGCTACACCTTC. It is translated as CASTLGGVHGYTF.

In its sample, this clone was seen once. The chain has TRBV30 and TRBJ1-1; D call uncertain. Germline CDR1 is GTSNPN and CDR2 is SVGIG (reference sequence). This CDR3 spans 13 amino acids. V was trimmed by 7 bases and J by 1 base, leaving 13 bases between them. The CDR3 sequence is CASEGRGNTEAFF. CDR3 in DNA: TGTGCCTCGGAGGGCAGAGGGAACACTGAAGCTTTCTTT.

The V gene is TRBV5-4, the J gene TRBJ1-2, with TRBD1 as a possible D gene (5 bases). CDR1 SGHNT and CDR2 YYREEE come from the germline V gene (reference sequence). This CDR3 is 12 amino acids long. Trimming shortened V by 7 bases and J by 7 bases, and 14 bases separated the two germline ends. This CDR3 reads CASGVREGGYTF. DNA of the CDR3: TGTGCCAGCGGAGTCAGGGAAGGTGGCTACACCTTC.

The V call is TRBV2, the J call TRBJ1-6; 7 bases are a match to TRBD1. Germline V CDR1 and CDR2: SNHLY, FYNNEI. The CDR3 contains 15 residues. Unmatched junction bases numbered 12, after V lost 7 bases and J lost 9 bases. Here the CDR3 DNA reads TGTGCCAGCAAAGTAGGAGACAGGGAGATTTCACCCCTCCACTTT. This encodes CASKVGDREISPLHF.

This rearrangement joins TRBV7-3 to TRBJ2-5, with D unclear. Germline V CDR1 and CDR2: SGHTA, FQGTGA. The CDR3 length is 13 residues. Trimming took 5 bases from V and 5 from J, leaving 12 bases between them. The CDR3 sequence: CASSALDGETQYF. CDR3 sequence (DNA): TGTGCCAGCAGCGCCCTAGATGGGGAGACCCAGTACTTC.

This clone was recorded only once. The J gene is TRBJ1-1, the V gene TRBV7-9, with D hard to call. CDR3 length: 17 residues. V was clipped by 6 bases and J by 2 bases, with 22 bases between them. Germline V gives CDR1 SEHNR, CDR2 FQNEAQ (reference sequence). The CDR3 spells CASRSGRVPKGNTEAFF. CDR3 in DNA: TGTGCCAGCAGGTCGGGAAGGGTCCCAAAGGGCAACACTGAAGCTTTCTTT.

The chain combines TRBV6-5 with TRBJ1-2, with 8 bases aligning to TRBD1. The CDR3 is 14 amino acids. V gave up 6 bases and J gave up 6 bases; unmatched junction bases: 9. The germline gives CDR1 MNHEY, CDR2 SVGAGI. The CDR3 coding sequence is TGTGCCAGCAGAGTGACAGGGGAAAGAAATGGCTACACCTTC. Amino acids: CASRVTGERNGYTF.

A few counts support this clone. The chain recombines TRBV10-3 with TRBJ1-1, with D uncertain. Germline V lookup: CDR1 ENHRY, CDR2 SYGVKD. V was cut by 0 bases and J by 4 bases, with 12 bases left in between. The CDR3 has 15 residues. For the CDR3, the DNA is TGTGCCATCAGTGAGTCGACGGCCAGCGGCACTGAAGCTTTCTTT. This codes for CAISESTASGTEAFF.

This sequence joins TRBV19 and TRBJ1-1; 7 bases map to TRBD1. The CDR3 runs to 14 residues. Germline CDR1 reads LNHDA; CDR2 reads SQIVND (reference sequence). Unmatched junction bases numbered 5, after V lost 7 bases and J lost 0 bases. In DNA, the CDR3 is TGTGCCAGTACTACAACAGGGGTGAACACTGAAGCTTTCTTT. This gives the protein CASTTTGVNTEAFF.

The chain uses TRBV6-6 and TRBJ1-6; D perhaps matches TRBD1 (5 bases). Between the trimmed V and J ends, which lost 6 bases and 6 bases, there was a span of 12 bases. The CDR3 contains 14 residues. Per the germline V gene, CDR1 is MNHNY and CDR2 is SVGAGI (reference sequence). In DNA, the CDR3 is TGTGCCAGCAGCCCGGGGCGGGGTAATTCACCCCTCCACTTT. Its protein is CASSPGRGNSPLHF.

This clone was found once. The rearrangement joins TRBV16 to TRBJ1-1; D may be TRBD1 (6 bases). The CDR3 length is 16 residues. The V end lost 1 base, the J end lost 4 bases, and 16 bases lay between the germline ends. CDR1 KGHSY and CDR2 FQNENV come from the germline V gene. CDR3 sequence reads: CASSQLGGVLGTEAFF. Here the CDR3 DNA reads TGTGCCAGCAGCCAATTAGGGGGAGTGTTGGGCACTGAAGCTTTCTTT.

This CDR3 reads CAISEEAARNTEAFF. The CDR3, as DNA: TGTGCCATCAGTGAAGAGGCGGCCCGGAACACTGAAGCTTTCTTT. The J gene is TRBJ1-1, the V gene TRBV10-3; no definite D call. Trimming pared 3 bases from V and 1 base from J, leaving 12 bases between. The CDR3 spans 15 residues. Germline values: CDR1 ENHRY, CDR2 SYGVKD.

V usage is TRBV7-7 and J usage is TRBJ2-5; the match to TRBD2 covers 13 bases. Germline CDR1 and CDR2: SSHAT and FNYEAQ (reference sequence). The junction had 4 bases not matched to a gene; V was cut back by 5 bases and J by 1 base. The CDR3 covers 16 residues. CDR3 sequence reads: CASSKGTSGAQETQYF. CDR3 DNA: TGTGCCAGCAGCAAGGGGACTAGCGGGGCCCAAGAGACCCAGTACTTC. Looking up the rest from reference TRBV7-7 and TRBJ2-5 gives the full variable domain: GAGVSQSPRYKVTKRGQDVTLRCDPISSHATLYWYQQALGQGPEFLTYFNYEAQPDKSGLPSDRFSAERPEGSISTLTIQRTEQRDSAMYRCASSKGTSGAQETQYFGPGTRLLVL.

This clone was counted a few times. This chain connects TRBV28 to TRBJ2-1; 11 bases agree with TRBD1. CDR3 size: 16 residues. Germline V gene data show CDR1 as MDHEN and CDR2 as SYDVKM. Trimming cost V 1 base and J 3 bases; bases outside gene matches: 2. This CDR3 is CASSLFGTGGYNEQFF. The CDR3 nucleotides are TGTGCCAGCAGTTTATTTGGGACAGGGGGCTACAATGAGCAGTTCTTC.

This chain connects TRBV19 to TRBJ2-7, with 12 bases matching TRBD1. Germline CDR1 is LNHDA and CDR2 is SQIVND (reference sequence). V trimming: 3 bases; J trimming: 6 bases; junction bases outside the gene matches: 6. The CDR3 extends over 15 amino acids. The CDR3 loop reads CASSIRGTGGLEQYF. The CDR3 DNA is TGTGCCAGTAGTATCCGAGGGACAGGGGGCCTCGAGCAGTACTTC.

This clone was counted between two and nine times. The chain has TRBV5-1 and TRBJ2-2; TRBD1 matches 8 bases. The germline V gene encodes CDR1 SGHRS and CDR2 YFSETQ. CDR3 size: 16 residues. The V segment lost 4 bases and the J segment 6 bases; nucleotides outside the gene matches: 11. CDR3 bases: TGCGCCAGCAGCCTCCGGACAGGGCTGGGATCCGGGGAGCTGTTTTTT. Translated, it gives CASSLRTGLGSGELFF.

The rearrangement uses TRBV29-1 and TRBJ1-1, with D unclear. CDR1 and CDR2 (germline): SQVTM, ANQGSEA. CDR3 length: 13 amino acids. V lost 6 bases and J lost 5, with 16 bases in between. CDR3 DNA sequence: TGCAGCGTGGCCCGGTCACCGGGGACTGAAGCTTTCTTT. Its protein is CSVARSPGTEAFF.

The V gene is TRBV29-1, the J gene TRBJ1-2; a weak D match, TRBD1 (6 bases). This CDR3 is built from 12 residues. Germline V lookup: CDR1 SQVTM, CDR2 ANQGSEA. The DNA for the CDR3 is TGCAGTTTCACCGGGGGGCGAGGTGGCTACACCTTC. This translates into CSFTGGRGGYTF.